Detailed here is one TCR beta chain. Its target is unknown. Profiling relied on immunoSEQ multiplex PCR, and the TCRdb table lists in-frame clones only, not all of them. The data show about 140,000 clones, roughly 93% seen once. This CDR3 spans 17 amino acids. The record originates from a study of T cell responses to AZD1222 COVID-19 vaccine. General study results and limits: A reported finding is that nearly half of spike-specific TCRs target unmutated variant regions. At baseline, seropositivity was found in only six AZD1222 recipients.

The rearrangement joins TRBV12-2 to TRBJ1-2. TRBV12-2 is noted as a pseudogene. The sequence was collected from an adult in good health. This sample comprised peripheral blood, obtained on day 0 of MenACWY control vaccination. The CDR3 sequence: CASRLEEGKHPGGGYTF. In DNA, the CDR3 is TGTGCAAGTCGCTTAGAAGAGGGGAAACACCCCGGGGGAGGCTACACCTTC.